In its sample, the clone carrying this T cell receptor (beta chain) was seen a few times. One entry per CDR3 protein results from TCRdb running MiXCR on the RT-PCR reads. The sample lists nearly 20,000 distinct CDR3 sequences, roughly 4.5% occurring once. The data derive from a study of patients and donors after allogeneic stem cell transplantation. The sample taken for sequencing was blood, either unsorted or a sorted T cell fraction (not recorded which). This TCR was sampled from a human donor who was either an allogeneic HSCT recipient or a stem cell or donor lymphocyte infusion donor (not recorded which). It is not recorded whose cells these are; they may come from a transplant donor.

As DNA, the CDR3 is TGTGCCAGCAGCTCGAGCGGGAGCCCCTACGAGCAGTACTTC. Encoded protein: CASSSSGSPYEQYF. The V gene is TRBV7-9, the J gene TRBJ2-7; 8 nucleotides agree with TRBD2. The germline V gene has CDR1 SEHNR and CDR2 FQNEAQ (reference sequence). Trimming took 4 bases from V and 2 from J; bases not matched to a gene: 4. CDR3 size: 14 residues. Full variable domain (missing parts from reference TRBV7-9 and TRBJ2-7): DTGVSQNPRHKITKRGQNVTFRCDPISEHNRLYWYRQTLGQGPEFLTYFQNEAQLEKSRLLSDRFSAERPKGSFSTLEIQRTEQGDSAMYLCASSSSGSPYEQYFGPGTRLTVT.